The sequence of this TCR beta chain was determined in a study of shared clonotypes between healthy human individuals. On the study more broadly: A couple of female and a few male donors aged 18 to 49 were enrolled.

The ends were cut back, 3 bases at V and 0 bases at J, with 11 bases in the middle. Germline lookup yields CDR1 MNHEY and CDR2 SMNVEV (reference sequence). The CDR3 extends over 15 amino acids. Study outcomes and limitations: Several donors held about 4.5% of naive CD4 clonotypes in common. Rarefaction indicated that sorted-subset sequencing remained incomplete although depth was large.

Data came from immunoSEQ multiplex PCR; TCRdb stores just in-frame clones and leaves some out. The sample has around 1,100,000 clones, roughly 77% seen once. On this clone itself: The antigen remains undetermined.

V and J are TRBV27 and TRBJ1-2; maybe TRBD1 (5 bases). Sequencing was carried out using memory CD4+ T cells from PBMCs. This sample's subset: CD45RA-negative fraction. This TCR came from a man younger than 35 in good health. Some clones in this sample may be carry-over from other donors' samples. The CDR3 nucleotides are TGTGCCAGCAGTTTTGACGTCAGGGCTAACTATGGCTACACCTTC. It specifies CASSFDVRANYGYTF.